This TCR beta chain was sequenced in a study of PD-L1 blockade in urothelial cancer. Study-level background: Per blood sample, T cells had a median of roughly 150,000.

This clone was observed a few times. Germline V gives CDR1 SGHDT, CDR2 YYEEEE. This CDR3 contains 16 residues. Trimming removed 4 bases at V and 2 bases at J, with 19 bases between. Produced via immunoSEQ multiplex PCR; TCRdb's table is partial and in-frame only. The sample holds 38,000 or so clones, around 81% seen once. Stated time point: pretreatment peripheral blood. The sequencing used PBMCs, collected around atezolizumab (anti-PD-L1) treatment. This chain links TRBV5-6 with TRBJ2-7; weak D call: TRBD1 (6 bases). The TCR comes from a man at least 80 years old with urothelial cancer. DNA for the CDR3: TGTGCCAGCAGCCCAGCAGGGGCCCCCTACGCCTACGAGCAGTACTTC. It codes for CASSPAGAPYAYEQYF.